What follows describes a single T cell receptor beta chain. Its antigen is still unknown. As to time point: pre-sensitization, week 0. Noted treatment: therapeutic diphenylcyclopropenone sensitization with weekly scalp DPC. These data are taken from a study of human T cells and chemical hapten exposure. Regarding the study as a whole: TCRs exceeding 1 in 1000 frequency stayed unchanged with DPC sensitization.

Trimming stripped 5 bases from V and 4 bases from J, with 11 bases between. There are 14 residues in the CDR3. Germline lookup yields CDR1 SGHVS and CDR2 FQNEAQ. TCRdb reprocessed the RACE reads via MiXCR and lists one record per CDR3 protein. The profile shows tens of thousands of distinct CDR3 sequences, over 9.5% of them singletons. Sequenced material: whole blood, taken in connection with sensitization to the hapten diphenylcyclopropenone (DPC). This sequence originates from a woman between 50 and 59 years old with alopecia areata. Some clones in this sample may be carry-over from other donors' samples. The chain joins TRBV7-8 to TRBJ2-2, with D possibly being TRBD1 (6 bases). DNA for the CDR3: TGTGCCAGCAGCCCTCACAGGGCCACCGGGGAGCTGTTTTTT. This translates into CASSPHRATGELFF.